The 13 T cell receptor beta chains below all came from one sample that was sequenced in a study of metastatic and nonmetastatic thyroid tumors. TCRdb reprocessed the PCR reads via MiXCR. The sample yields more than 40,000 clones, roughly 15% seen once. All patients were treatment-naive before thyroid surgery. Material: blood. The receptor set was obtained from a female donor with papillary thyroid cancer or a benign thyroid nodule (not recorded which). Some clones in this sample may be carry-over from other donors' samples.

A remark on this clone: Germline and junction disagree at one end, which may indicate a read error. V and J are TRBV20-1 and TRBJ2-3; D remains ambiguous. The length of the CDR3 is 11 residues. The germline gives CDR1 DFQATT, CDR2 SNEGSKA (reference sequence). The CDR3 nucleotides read TGCAGTGCTAGTAGTCGAGAGACGCTGTATTTT. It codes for CSASSRETLYF.

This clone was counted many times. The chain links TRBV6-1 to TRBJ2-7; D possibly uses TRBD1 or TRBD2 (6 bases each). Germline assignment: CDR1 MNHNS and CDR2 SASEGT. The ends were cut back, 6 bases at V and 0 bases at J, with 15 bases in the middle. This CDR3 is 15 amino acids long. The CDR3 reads CASSPRGRGSYEQYF. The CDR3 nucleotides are TGTGCCAGCAGCCCCCGGGGGCGGGGCTCCTACGAGCAGTACTTC.

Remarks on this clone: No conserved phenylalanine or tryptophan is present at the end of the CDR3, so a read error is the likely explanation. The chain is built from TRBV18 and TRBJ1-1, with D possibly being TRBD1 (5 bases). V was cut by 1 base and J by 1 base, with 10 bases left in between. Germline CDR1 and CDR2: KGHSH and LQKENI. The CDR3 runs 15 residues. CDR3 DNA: TGTGCCAGCTCACCACGCAGGGACGGGAACACTGAAGCTTTCCTT. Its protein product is CASSPRRDGNTEAFL.

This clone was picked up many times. CDR3 in amino acids: CASSSTSGSNEQFF. The DNA for the CDR3 is TGTGCCAGCAGCTCAACTAGCGGGAGTAATGAGCAGTTCTTC. This sequence joins TRBV7-3 and TRBJ2-1; 11 nucleotides match TRBD2. The CDR3 has 14 residues. The V gene end was trimmed by 4 bases and the J gene end by 7 bases; junction bases not matched to a gene: 3. The germline CDR1 and CDR2 sequences are SGHTA and FQGTGA.

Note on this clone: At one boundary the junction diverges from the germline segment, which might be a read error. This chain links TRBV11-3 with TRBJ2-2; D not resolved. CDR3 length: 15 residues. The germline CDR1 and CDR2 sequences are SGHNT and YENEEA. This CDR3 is CASILAGENTGELFF. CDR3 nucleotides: TGTGCCAGCATCTTAGCCGGTGAGAACACCGGGGAGCTGTTTTTT.

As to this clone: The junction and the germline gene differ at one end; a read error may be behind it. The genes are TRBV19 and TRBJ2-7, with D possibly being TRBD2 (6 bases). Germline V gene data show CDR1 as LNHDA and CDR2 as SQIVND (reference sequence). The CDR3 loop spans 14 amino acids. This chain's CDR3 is CATSAGPGRYDQYF. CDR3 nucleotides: TGTGCCACCTCGGCGGGCCCGGGGAGGTACGATCAGTACTTC.

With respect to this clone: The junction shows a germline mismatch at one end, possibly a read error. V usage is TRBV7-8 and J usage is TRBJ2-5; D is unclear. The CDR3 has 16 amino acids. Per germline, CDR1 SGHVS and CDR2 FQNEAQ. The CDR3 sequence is CASSLSVGSGQETQYF. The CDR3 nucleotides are TGCGCCAGCAGCTTATCAGTCGGGTCGGGCCAAGAGACCCAGTACTTC.

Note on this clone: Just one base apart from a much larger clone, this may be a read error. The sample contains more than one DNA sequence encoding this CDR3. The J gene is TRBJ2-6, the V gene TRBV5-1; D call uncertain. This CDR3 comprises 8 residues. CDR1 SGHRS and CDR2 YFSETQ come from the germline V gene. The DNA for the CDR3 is TGCGCTAGCAGCTTGTCTTTTTTC. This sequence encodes CASSLSFF.

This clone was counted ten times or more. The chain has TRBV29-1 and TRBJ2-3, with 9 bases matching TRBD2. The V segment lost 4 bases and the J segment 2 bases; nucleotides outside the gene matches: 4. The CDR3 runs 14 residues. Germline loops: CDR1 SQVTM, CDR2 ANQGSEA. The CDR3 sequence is CSVGGLANTDTQYF. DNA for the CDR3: TGCAGCGTTGGGGGACTAGCAAACACAGATACGCAGTATTTT.

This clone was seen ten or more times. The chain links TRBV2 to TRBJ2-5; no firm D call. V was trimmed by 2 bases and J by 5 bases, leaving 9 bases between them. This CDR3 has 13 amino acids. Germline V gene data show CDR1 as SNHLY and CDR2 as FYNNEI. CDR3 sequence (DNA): TGTGCCAGCAGTGAATGGGATGGGGAGACCCAGTACTTC. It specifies CASSEWDGETQYF.

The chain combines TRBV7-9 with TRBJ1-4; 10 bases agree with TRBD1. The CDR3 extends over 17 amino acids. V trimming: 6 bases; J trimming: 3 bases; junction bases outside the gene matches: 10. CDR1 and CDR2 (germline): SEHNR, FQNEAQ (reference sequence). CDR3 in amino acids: CASRRTGGSAANEKLFF. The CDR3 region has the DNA TGTGCCAGCAGGCGGACAGGGGGAAGTGCGGCTAATGAAAAACTGTTTTTT.

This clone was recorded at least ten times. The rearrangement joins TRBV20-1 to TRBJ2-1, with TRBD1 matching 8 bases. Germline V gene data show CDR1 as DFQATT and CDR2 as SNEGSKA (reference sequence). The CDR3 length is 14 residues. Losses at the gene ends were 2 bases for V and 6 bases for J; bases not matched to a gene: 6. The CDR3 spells CSARSGQGPNEQFF. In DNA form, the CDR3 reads TGCAGTGCTAGATCTGGACAGGGCCCCAATGAGCAGTTCTTC.

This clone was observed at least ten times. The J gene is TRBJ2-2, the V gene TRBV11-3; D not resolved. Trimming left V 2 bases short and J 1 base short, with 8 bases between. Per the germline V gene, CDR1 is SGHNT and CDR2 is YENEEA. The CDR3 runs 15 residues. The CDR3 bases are TGTGCCAGCAGCTTAAGGCGGCTGAACACCGGGGAGCTGTTTTTT. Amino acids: CASSLRRLNTGELFF.